The sequence of this T cell receptor (beta chain) was determined in a study of graft-versus-host responses after intestinal transplantation. Germline trimming cut 1 base from V and 4 bases from J; bases unmatched to any gene: 10. CDR1 and CDR2 from the germline V gene are LNHNV and YYDKDF (reference sequence). The CDR3 contains 17 residues. General study findings and limits: In recipient marrow, GvH clones were found, and some appeared first in ileum or blood.

Here immunoSEQ multiplex PCR was the method, and the copy in TCRdb shows in-frame clones only, minus some. The table includes tens of thousands of clones, 89% detected once. Notes on this clone: The antigen is not known.

The chain employs TRBV15 and TRBJ2-3; 8 nucleotides agree with TRBD2. The sequencing here drew on unstimulated CD8+ T cells sorted from spleen or lymph node cells, taken before intestinal transplant. The receptor's source is a human donor who received an intestinal transplant. DNA of the CDR3: TGTGCCACCAGCAGAGTGAGGCCGGGAGGGGGGGCAGATACGCAGTATTTT. Translation gives CATSRVRPGGGADTQYF. Full variable domain (missing parts from reference TRBV15 and TRBJ2-3): DAMVIQNPRYQVTQFGKPVTLSCSQTLNHNVMYWYQQKSSQAPKLLFHYYDKDFNNEADTPDNFQSRRPNTSFCFLDIRSPGLGDTAMYLCATSRVRPGGGADTQYFGPGTRLTVL.